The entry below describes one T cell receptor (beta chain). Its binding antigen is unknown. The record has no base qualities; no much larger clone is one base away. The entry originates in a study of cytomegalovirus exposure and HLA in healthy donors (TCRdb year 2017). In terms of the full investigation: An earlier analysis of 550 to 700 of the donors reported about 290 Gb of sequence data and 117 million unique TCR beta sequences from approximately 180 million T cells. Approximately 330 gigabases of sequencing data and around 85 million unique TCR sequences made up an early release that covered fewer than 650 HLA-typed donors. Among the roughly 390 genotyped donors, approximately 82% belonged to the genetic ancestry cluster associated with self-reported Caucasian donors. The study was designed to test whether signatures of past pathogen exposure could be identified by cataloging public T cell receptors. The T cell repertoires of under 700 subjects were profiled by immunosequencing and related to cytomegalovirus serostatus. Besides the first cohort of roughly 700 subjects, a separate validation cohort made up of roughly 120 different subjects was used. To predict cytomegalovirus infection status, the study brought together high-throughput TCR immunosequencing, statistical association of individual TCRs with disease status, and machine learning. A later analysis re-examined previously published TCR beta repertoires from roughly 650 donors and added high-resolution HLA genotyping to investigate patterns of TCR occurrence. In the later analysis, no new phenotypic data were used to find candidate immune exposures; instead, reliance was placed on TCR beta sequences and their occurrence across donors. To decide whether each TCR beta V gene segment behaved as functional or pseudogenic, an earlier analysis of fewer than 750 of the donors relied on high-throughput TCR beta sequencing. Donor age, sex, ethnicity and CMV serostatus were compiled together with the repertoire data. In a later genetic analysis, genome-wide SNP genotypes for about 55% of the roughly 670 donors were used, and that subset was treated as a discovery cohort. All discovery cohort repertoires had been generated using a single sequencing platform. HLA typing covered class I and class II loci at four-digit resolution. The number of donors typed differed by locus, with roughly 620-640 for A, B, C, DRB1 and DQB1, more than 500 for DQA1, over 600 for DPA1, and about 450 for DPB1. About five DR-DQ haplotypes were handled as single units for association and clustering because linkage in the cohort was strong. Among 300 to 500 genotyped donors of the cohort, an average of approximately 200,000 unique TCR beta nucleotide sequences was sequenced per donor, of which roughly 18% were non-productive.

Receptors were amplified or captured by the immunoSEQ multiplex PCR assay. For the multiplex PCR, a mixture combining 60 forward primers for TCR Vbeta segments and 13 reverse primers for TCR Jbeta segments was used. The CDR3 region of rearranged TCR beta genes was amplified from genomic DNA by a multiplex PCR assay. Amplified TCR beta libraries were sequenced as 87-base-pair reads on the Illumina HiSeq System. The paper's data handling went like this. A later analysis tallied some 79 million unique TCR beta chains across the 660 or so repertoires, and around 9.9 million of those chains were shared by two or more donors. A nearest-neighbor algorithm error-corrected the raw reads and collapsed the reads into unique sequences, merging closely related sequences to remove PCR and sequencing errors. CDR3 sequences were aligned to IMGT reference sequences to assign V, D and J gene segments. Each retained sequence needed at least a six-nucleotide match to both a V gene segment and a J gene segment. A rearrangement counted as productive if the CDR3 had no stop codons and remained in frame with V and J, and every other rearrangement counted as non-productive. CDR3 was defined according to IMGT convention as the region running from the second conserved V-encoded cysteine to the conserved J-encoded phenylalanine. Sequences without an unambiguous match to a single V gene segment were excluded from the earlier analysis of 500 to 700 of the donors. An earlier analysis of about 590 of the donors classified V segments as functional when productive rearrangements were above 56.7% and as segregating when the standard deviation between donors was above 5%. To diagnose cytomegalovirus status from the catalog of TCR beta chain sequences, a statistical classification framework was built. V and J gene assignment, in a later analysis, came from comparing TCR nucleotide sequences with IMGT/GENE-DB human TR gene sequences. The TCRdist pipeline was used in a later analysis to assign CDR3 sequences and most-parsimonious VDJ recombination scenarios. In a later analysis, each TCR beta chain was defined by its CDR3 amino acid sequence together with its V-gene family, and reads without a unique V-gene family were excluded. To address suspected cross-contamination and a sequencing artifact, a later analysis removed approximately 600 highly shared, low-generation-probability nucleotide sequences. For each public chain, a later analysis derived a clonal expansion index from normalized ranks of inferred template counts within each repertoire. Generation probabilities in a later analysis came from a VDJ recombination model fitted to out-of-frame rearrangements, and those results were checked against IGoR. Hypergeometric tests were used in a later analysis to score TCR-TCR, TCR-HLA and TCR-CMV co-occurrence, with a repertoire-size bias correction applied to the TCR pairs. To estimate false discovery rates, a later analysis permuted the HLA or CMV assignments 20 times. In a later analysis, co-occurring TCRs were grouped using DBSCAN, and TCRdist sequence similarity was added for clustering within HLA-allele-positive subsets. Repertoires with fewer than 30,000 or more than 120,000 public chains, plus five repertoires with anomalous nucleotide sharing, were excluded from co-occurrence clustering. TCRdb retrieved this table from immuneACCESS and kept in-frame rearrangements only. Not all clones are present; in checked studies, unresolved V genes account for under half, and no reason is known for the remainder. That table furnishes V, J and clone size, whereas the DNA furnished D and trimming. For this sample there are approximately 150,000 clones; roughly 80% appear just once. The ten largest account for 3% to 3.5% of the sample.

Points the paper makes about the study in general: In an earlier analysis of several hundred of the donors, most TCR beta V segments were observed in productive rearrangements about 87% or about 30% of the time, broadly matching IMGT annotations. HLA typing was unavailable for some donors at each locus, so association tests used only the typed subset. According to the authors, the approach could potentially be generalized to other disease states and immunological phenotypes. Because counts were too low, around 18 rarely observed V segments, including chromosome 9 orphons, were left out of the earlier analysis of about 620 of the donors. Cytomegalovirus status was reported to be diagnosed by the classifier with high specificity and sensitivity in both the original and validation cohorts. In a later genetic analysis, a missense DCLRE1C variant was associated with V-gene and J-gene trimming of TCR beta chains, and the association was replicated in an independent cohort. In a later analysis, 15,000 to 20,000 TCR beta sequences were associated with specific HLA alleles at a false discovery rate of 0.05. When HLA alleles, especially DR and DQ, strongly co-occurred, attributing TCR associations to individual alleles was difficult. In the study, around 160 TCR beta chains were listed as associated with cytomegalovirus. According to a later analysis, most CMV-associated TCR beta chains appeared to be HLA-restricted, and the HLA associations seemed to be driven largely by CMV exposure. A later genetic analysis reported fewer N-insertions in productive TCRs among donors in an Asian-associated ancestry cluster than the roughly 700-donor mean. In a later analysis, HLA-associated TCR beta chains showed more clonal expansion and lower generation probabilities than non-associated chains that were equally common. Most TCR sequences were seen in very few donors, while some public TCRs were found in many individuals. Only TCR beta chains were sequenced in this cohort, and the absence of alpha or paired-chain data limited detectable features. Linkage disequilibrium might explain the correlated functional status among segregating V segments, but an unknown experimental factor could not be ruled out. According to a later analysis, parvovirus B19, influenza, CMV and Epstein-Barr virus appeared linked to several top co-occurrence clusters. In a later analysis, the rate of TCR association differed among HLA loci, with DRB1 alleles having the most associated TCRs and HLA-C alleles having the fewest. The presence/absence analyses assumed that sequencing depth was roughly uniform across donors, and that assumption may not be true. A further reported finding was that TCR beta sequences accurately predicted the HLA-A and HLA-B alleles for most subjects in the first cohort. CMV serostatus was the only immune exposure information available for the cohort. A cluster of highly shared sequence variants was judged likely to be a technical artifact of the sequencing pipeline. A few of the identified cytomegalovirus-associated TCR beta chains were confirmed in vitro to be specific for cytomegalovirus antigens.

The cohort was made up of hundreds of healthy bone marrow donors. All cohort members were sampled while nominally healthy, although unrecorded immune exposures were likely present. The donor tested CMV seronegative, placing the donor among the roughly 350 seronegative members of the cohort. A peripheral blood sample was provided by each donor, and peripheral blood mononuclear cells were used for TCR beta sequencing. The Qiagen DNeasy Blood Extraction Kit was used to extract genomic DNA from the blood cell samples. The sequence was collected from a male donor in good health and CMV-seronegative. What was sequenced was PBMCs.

The nucleotides read TGTGCCAGTATCGGGGGATCCACTGAAGCTTTCTTT. Its translation is CASIGGSTEAFF. The rearrangement combines TRBV19 with TRBJ1-1, with a weak D call of TRBD1 (5 bases match). The germline V gene (reference sequence) specifies LNHDA as CDR1 and SQIVND as CDR2. The trim is 7 bases for V and 4 bases for J, with a gap of 10 bases between the germline ends. The CDR3 numbers 12 residues from cysteine through phenylalanine. This entry keeps only the CDR3 DNA: 36 bases, framed from base 1.